Reported below is one T cell receptor (beta chain). The V gene end was trimmed by 5 bases and the J gene end by 6 bases; junction bases not matched to a gene: 8. The CDR3 covers 14 residues. The germline gives CDR1 SGHAT, CDR2 FQNNGV. This sample stems from a study of blood T cell repertoires in COVID-19. Study context: T cells, B-cell-depleted T cells, or PBMCs provided the cDNA or gDNA that served as material.

Sequenced by immunoSEQ multiplex PCR; TCRdb stores in-frame clones only, minus some. Among over 110,000 clones listed, over 60% were seen once. Sequencing input: peripheral blood. This clonotype originated in an elderly man with acute or convalescent COVID-19. The rearrangement joins TRBV11-2 to TRBJ1-1; 8 bases fit TRBD1. Here the CDR3 DNA reads TGTGCCAGCAGCGCCGACAGGGGCTGGGCTGAAGCTTTCTTT. Its protein is CASSADRGWAEAFF.